Detailed here is one TCR beta chain. Its specificity is unknown. This entry comes from a study of beta chain features in type 1 diabetes. What was sequenced were expressed TCRB transcripts, since all of the isolated RNA had been reverse transcribed. TCRdb keeps only in-frame clones here, not all; method: immunoSEQ multiplex PCR. Counted here are some 240,000 clones, around 16% occurring once; the ten biggest clones make up approximately 0.087%. Overall study findings and caveats: Shortening that was moderate but significant affected the TCRB CDR3s of Type 1 diabetes patients in all four CD4+ subsets.

The germline gives CDR1 SGDLS, CDR2 YYNGEE. With 3 bases removed from V and 9 bases from J, the gap between germline ends came to 9 bases. The CDR3 covers 11 residues. This chain links TRBV9 with TRBJ2-5; D is uncertain. Sequencing was done on a sample of naive CD4+ T cells from blood. The sequence derives from a man aged 30 to 39 with type 1 diabetes. CDR3 coding DNA: TGTGCCAGCAGCGAAAATGGGGCCCAGTACTTC. Protein: CASSENGAQYF. Supplemented by reference TRBV9 and TRBJ2-5, the full variable domain reads DSGVTQTPKHLITATGQRVTLRCSPRSGDLSVYWYQQSLDQGLQFLIQYYNGEERAKGNILERFSAQQFPDLHSELNLSSLELGDSALYFCASSENGAQYFGPGTRLLVL.